Listed below are T cell receptor beta chains from one sample, sequenced in a study of T cell responses to AZD1222 COVID-19 vaccine. Method: immunoSEQ multiplex PCR; TCRdb's copy keeps in-frame clones and lacks some. The sample has fewer than 200,000 clones, around 90% seen once. The specimen was peripheral blood, collected on day 0 of MenACWY control vaccination. These receptors originate from an adult in good health. CDR3s include the opening cysteine and the closing phenylalanine or tryptophan. A D gene is named only where the DNA matches it firmly. Some rows have no size entry. The others give once, few or many, or a class for an expanded clone.

v_call,d_call,j_call,clone_size,cdr3_aa,cdr3_nt
TRBV4-2,.,TRBJ2-7,.,CASSQVGSSYEQYF,TGTGCCAGCAGCCAAGTAGGCAGTTCCTACGAGCAGTACTTC
TRBV19,.,TRBJ1-5,.,CASRLLNQPQHF,TGTGCCAGTAGATTGTTAAATCAGCCCCAGCATTTT
TRBV11-2,.,TRBJ1-2,.,CASSPPFGRYGYTF,TGTGCCAGCAGCCCCCCATTCGGGAGGTATGGCTACACCTTC
TRBV6-6,.,TRBJ1-2,few,CASSSRGLTGYTF,TGTGCCAGCAGTTCTAGGGGGTTGACCGGCTACACCTTC
TRBV29-1,TRBD2,TRBJ2-5,once,CSAASGGFQETQYF,TGCAGCGCTGCTAGCGGGGGCTTTCAAGAGACCCAGTACTTC
TRBV7-8,.,TRBJ1-5,.,CASSRGQHNQPQHF,TGTGCCAGCAGCCGAGGACAGCACAATCAGCCCCAGCATTTT
TRBV24-1,TRBD2,TRBJ2-7,.,CATSPDGWYGTSGSILYEQYF,TGTGCCACCAGTCCAGATGGTTGGTACGGGACTAGCGGGAGTATCCTCTACGAGCAGTACTTC
TRBV6-1,TRBD2,TRBJ2-1,.,CASSESGGSYNEQFF,TGTGCCAGCAGTGAGAGCGGGGGTTCCTACAATGAGCAGTTCTTC
TRBV10-3,.,TRBJ2-4,.,CAISEGQSPMDIQYF,TGTGCCATCAGTGAAGGGCAATCACCTATGGACATTCAGTACTTC
TRBV7-3,.,TRBJ2-1,.,CASSFEGGGHNEQFF,TGTGCCAGCAGCTTCGAAGGAGGCGGGCACAATGAGCAGTTCTTC
TRBV5-1,.,TRBJ2-2,.,CASSWTDLGTGELFF,TGCGCCAGCAGCTGGACTGATCTAGGGACCGGGGAGCTGTTTTTT
TRBV5-1,.,TRBJ2-7,.,CASSSGPSYEQYF,TGCGCCAGCAGCTCGGGGCCCTCCTACGAGCAGTACTTC
TRBV7-9,TRBD2,TRBJ2-5,.,CASSLSLAGGQETQYF,TGTGCCAGCAGCTTATCCCTGGCGGGAGGGCAAGAGACCCAGTACTTC
TRBV14,TRBD1,TRBJ2-7,.,CASNRQGFNYEQYF,TGTGCCAGCAACAGACAGGGTTTTAACTACGAGCAGTACTTC
TRBV6-5,.,TRBJ1-5,once,CASSPGWGNQPQHF,TGTGCCAGCAGTCCAGGGTGGGGCAATCAGCCCCAGCATTTT
TRBV3-1/TRBV3-2,.,TRBJ2-2,few,CASSQVQNTGELFF,TGTGCCAGCAGCCAAGTTCAGAACACCGGGGAGCTGTTTTTT
TRBV12-3/TRBV12-4,.,TRBJ1-1,.,CASSGGVAEAFF,TGTGCCAGCAGTGGGGGGGTTGCTGAAGCTTTCTTT
TRBV30,.,TRBJ2-3,.,CAWSGGTDTQYF,TGTGCCTGGTCAGGGGGCACAGATACGCAGTATTTT
TRBV7-2,.,TRBJ1-2,.,CASSLRKEYGYTF,TGTGCCAGCAGCTTAAGAAAGGAGTATGGCTACACCTTC
TRBV27,TRBD1,TRBJ1-5,.,CASSLRQGKQPQHF,TGTGCCAGCAGTTTGAGACAGGGTAAACAGCCCCAGCATTTT
TRBV12-5,TRBD1,TRBJ1-1,.,CASGNGFTGVAEAFF,TGTGCTAGTGGAAACGGCTTTACAGGGGTCGCTGAAGCTTTCTTT
TRBV15,TRBD2,TRBJ2-3,.,CATSRDNAGGPDTQYF,TGTGCCACCAGCAGAGATAACGCGGGAGGGCCAGATACGCAGTATTTT
TRBV7-2,.,TRBJ1-4,.,CASRDTLNEKLFF,TGTGCCAGCAGGGACACCCTTAATGAAAAACTGTTTTTT
TRBV4-3,.,TRBJ1-1,.,CASSQDLGQGEAFF,TGCGCCAGCAGCCAAGATCTCGGCCAGGGTGAAGCTTTCTTT
TRBV24-1,.,TRBJ1-2,.,CATSDLQGLWGYTF,TGTGCCACCAGTGATCTACAGGGATTGTGGGGCTACACCTTC
TRBV7-2,TRBD1,TRBJ1-1,.,CASSSSTGTSTEAFF,TGTGCCAGCAGCTCGTCGACAGGGACGTCCACTGAAGCTTTCTTT
TRBV5-1,.,TRBJ2-3,.,CASSFHRPDTQYF,TGCGCCAGCAGCTTCCACCGACCAGATACGCAGTATTTT
TRBV9,.,TRBJ2-2,.,CASSGRVNIGGELFF,TGTGCCAGCAGCGGACGGGTAAATATCGGCGGGGAGCTGTTTTTT
TRBV5-1,TRBD2,TRBJ2-7,.,CASSPGGPYYEQYF,TGCGCCAGCAGCCCGGGGGGGCCCTACTACGAGCAGTACTTC
TRBV13,.,TRBJ2-1,.,CASSLGLTDGNLPYNEQFF,TGTGCCAGCAGCTTAGGCCTAACGGATGGTAACTTGCCATACAATGAGCAGTTCTTC
TRBV30,.,TRBJ1-1,.,CASSARGLREAFF,TGTGCCTCTTCGGCCCGGGGGTTGAGAGAAGCTTTCTTT
TRBV11-2,TRBD1,TRBJ1-2,.,CASSLAGTGIGGYTF,TGTGCCAGCAGCTTAGCCGGGACAGGGATTGGTGGCTACACCTTC
TRBV7-6,.,TRBJ2-5,.,CATTKSGSQETQYF,TGTGCCACCACGAAATCGGGGTCGCAAGAGACCCAGTACTTC
TRBV7-6,.,TRBJ2-2,.,CASREGAGESTGELFF,TGTGCCAGCAGAGAGGGGGCGGGGGAATCGACCGGGGAGCTGTTTTTT
TRBV5-1,.,TRBJ1-1,.,CASSPEGVVAFF,TGCGCCAGCAGCCCCGAAGGGGTTGTGGCTTTCTTT
TRBV7-2,.,TRBJ2-3,.,CASSFPSRADTQYF,TGTGCCAGCAGCTTCCCCAGCCGCGCAGATACGCAGTATTTT
TRBV10-3,TRBD2,TRBJ2-2,.,CATERGLGTGELFF,TGTGCCACGGAGCGGGGACTGGGCACCGGGGAGCTGTTTTTT
TRBV12-3/TRBV12-4,.,TRBJ1-6,.,CASSLRNSPLHF,TGTGCCAGCAGTTTAAGAAATTCACCCCTCCACTTT
TRBV19,.,TRBJ2-4,.,CASSIQGGGVNIQYF,TGTGCCAGTAGTATCCAAGGGGGCGGGGTAAACATTCAGTACTTC
TRBV5-1,.,TRBJ2-2,.,CASSLDVPLGELFF,TGCGCCAGCAGCTTGGACGTTCCCCTGGGGGAGCTGTTTTTT
TRBV25-1,.,TRBJ1-1,.,CASSEYGRIEAFF,TGTGCCAGCAGTGAATATGGCAGGATTGAAGCTTTCTTT
TRBV6-5,.,TRBJ2-1,.,CASSYGSATAYNEQFF,TGTGCCAGCAGTTACGGGAGCGCCACGGCCTACAATGAGCAGTTCTTC
TRBV7-9,.,TRBJ2-7,once,CASSLAGARDEQYF,TGTGCCAGCAGCTTAGCCGGGGCGCGGGACGAGCAGTACTTC
TRBV27,TRBD1,TRBJ2-5,.,CASSFTGVETQYF,TGTGCCAGCAGTTTTACAGGGGTGGAGACCCAGTACTTC
TRBV5-6,.,TRBJ1-5,.,CASSATQGGNQPQHF,TGTGCCAGCAGCGCTACCCAGGGAGGCAATCAGCCCCAGCATTTT
TRBV11-1,TRBD2,TRBJ2-1,.,CASSRTGTRGYNEQFF,TGTGCCAGCAGCCGTACCGGGACTAGGGGTTACAATGAGCAGTTCTTC